This T cell receptor beta chain comes out of a study of T cells in Graves' hyperthyroidism and ophthalmopathy. V shed 6 bases and J shed 6 bases, with 19 bases lying between them. This CDR3 has 15 amino acids. CDR1 is MDHEN, CDR2 SYDVKM, per germline. TCR beta CDR3 regions were amplified from RNA. During a first-round RT-PCR of the TCR CDR3, the HTBI primer set was used. From the multiplex PCR reads, TCRdb called clonotypes with MiXCR, one entry per CDR3 protein. The profile shows hundreds of thousands of distinct CDR3 sequences, about 16% of them singletons. This clonotype was counted only a few times.

The material sequenced was blood. The chain combines TRBV28 with TRBJ2-3; D may be TRBD1 (6 bases). This clonotype was obtained from a woman under 40 with Graves' hyperthyroidism. The CDR3 DNA reads as TGTGCCAGCAGCCCTCCACAGGGCCCGTTGGATACGCAGTATTTT. Translation: CASSPPQGPLDTQYF.